A selection of T cell receptor beta chains follows, all from one sample in a study of T-cell memory formation after mild COVID-19. A single record per CDR3 protein comes from TCRdb applying MiXCR to the 5' RACE reads. The repertoire holds hundreds of thousands of distinct CDR3 sequences, with over 20% as singletons. The specimen was PBMCs or a T cell subset sorted from them (not recorded which). These receptors all stem from an adult woman who had mild COVID-19 (a few samples of this study predate the infection). Cell type and time point are not known. The CDR3 runs from the conserved cysteine through the conserved F or W. Fields, in order: D gene, V gene, clone size, J gene, CDR3 protein, CDR3 DNA. The D gene is left open where the match is weak. The listing skips clone size in some rows; elsewhere it reads once, few, many or a size class.

D: NA
V: TRBV7-8
size: few
J: TRBJ2-3
CDR3: CASSLGVLVSADTQYF
DNA: TGTGCCAGCAGCTTAGGGGTCTTGGTCTCGGCAGATACGCAGTATTTT

D: NA
V: TRBV5-1
size: NA
J: TRBJ1-1
CDR3: CASSGGERATEAFF
DNA: TGCGCCAGCAGCGGAGGAGAGAGGGCCACTGAAGCTTTCTTT

D: NA
V: TRBV7-9
size: NA
J: TRBJ2-7
CDR3: CASSSRTPEGEQYF
DNA: TGTGCCAGCAGCTCACGGACCCCAGAGGGCGAGCAGTACTTC

D: NA
V: TRBV5-1
size: NA
J: TRBJ2-7
CDR3: CASSTQGYEQYF
DNA: TGCGCCAGCAGCACGCAGGGTTACGAGCAGTACTTC

D: NA
V: TRBV7-3
size: many
J: TRBJ2-6
CDR3: CASSLTLGQSAGANVLTF
DNA: TGTGCCAGCAGCTTAACTTTAGGACAGTCGGCTGGGGCCAACGTCCTGACTTTC

D: NA
V: TRBV4-1
size: NA
J: TRBJ1-2
CDR3: CASSQGSGFYGYTF
DNA: TGCGCCAGCAGCCAGGGGTCGGGATTCTATGGCTACACCTTC

D: TRBD2
V: TRBV15
size: NA
J: TRBJ2-3
CDR3: CATSRGRGLVFDTQYF
DNA: TGTGCCACCAGCAGAGGGAGGGGACTAGTCTTTGATACGCAGTATTTT

D: NA
V: TRBV20-1
size: NA
J: TRBJ2-1
CDR3: CSARGGAPSNEQFF
DNA: TGCAGTGCTAGAGGCGGGGCTCCCTCCAATGAGCAGTTCTTC

D: NA
V: TRBV15
size: few
J: TRBJ2-3
CDR3: CATSRAYTDTQYF
DNA: TGTGCCACCAGCAGAGCTTACACAGATACGCAGTATTTT

D: NA
V: TRBV30
size: NA
J: TRBJ1-3
CDR3: CAWLGGIDGVASGNTIYF
DNA: TGTGCCTGGTTAGGCGGAATTGACGGCGTTGCGTCTGGAAACACCATATATTTT

D: NA
V: TRBV29-1
size: NA
J: TRBJ2-1
CDR3: CSVESQRAYNEQFF
DNA: TGCAGCGTTGAGTCCCAAAGGGCCTACAATGAGCAGTTCTTC

D: TRBD1
V: TRBV15
size: NA
J: TRBJ1-2
CDR3: CATRSTGGRYGYTF
DNA: TGTGCCACCAGATCGACAGGGGGTAGATACGGCTACACCTTC

D: NA
V: TRBV6-2/TRBV6-3
size: NA
J: TRBJ2-5
CDR3: CASSTPVPQYF
DNA: TGTGCCAGCAGTACCCCAGTACCCCAGTACTTC

D: TRBD2
V: TRBV29-1
size: few
J: TRBJ2-5
CDR3: CSVRGGYQETQYF
DNA: TGCAGCGTGCGGGGGGGGTACCAAGAGACCCAGTACTTC

D: NA
V: TRBV5-1
size: NA
J: TRBJ2-1
CDR3: CASSGGSLYNEQFF
DNA: TGCGCCAGCAGCGGGGGTTCCCTTTACAATGAGCAGTTCTTC

D: NA
V: TRBV11-3
size: NA
J: TRBJ1-6
CDR3: CASSPTQGYNSPLHF
DNA: TGTGCCAGCAGCCCGACCCAGGGTTATAATTCACCCCTCCACTTT

D: TRBD1
V: TRBV4-1
size: NA
J: TRBJ1-2
CDR3: CASSQHPGTGKPGYTF
DNA: TGCGCCAGCAGCCAACACCCCGGGACAGGAAAACCAGGCTACACCTTC

D: NA
V: TRBV7-8
size: few
J: TRBJ1-1
CDR3: CASSLEGGLYTEAFF
DNA: TGTGCCAGCAGCTTAGAGGGGGGATTGTACACTGAAGCTTTCTTT

D: NA
V: TRBV12-3/TRBV12-4
size: NA
J: TRBJ2-7
CDR3: CASSLLVLGAGEQYF
DNA: TGTGCCAGCAGTCTCCTCGTTTTGGGGGCGGGGGAGCAGTACTTC

D: NA
V: TRBV6-5
size: NA
J: TRBJ2-3
CDR3: CASPWGGTDTQYF
DNA: TGTGCCAGCCCCTGGGGGGGCACAGATACGCAGTATTTT

D: NA
V: TRBV7-2
size: NA
J: TRBJ2-5
CDR3: CASSSLFGETQYF
DNA: TGTGCCAGCAGCTCCCTATTTGGAGAGACCCAGTACTTC

D: TRBD1
V: TRBV30
size: NA
J: TRBJ2-6
CDR3: CAWSVGGVSGANVLTF
DNA: TGTGCCTGGAGTGTAGGGGGCGTCTCTGGGGCCAACGTCCTGACTTTC

D: NA
V: TRBV7-2
size: many
J: TRBJ2-7
CDR3: CASSSAGYEQYF
DNA: TGTGCCAGCAGCTCTGCGGGATACGAGCAGTACTTC

D: NA
V: TRBV20-1
size: few
J: TRBJ1-1
CDR3: CSAAGLLEAFF
DNA: TGCAGTGCCGCGGGGTTACTAGAAGCTTTCTTT

D: NA
V: TRBV6-5
size: NA
J: TRBJ1-2
CDR3: CASSSGNGYTF
DNA: TGTGCCAGCAGTTCAGGGAATGGCTACACCTTC

D: TRBD2
V: TRBV29-1
size: few
J: TRBJ2-3
CDR3: CSVQEAGGTDTQYF
DNA: TGCAGCGTTCAAGAGGCGGGAGGAACAGATACGCAGTATTTT

D: TRBD1
V: TRBV12-3/TRBV12-4
size: NA
J: TRBJ2-1
CDR3: CASSDTDRGLVSSYNEQFF
DNA: TGTGCCAGCAGTGATACGGACAGGGGCCTCGTATCCTCCTACAATGAGCAGTTCTTC

D: NA
V: TRBV18
size: NA
J: TRBJ2-1
CDR3: CASSPLNNEQFF
DNA: TGTGCCAGCTCACCGCTGAACAATGAGCAGTTCTTC

D: NA
V: TRBV9
size: few
J: TRBJ2-3
CDR3: CASSVDGRASTDTQYF
DNA: TGTGCCAGCAGCGTAGACGGCAGGGCTAGCACAGATACGCAGTATTTT

D: TRBD1
V: TRBV12-3/TRBV12-4
size: NA
J: TRBJ1-1
CDR3: CASSSPDRVGTEAFF
DNA: TGTGCCAGCAGTTCCCCCGACAGGGTAGGCACTGAAGCTTTCTTT

D: TRBD2
V: TRBV6-6
size: many
J: TRBJ2-3
CDR3: CASSPLLASTDTQYF
DNA: TGTGCCAGCAGTCCCCTACTAGCGAGTACAGATACGCAGTATTTT

D: NA
V: TRBV7-9
size: NA
J: TRBJ2-1
CDR3: CATEGSPNEQFF
DNA: TGTGCGACTGAGGGGTCCCCCAATGAGCAGTTCTTC

D: NA
V: TRBV20-1
size: many
J: TRBJ2-3
CDR3: CSARVLAADTQYF
DNA: TGCAGTGCTAGAGTACTGGCTGCAGATACGCAGTATTTT

D: TRBD2
V: TRBV29-1
size: NA
J: TRBJ2-7
CDR3: CSVEDSGTTYEQYF
DNA: TGCAGCGTTGAGGATAGCGGGACCACCTACGAGCAGTACTTC

D: NA
V: TRBV5-1
size: many
J: TRBJ2-7
CDR3: CASSVTLGGDEQYF
DNA: TGCGCCAGCAGTGTCACCCTGGGGGGCGACGAGCAGTACTTC